These 27 T cell receptor beta chains originate from one sample sequenced in a study of T cell repertoires in cytomegalovirus infection. What these receptors recognize is not known. Using its own MiXCR run on the reads, TCRdb lists one record per CDR3 protein. Seen here are about 830,000 distinct CDR3 sequences, about 30% observed once, and the top ten hold 9.5% to 15%. The specimen comprised cultured CD8+ T cells from PBMCs, sampled from culture after CMV antigen stimulation. These receptor sequences come from a human donor in good health (CMV status not recorded). Some clones in this sample may be carry-over from other donors' samples.

The genes are TRBV6-6 and TRBJ2-1; TRBD2 matches 7 bases. The J segment lost 0 bases and the V segment lost 0 bases, leaving 5 bases of the junction unmatched. CDR1 and CDR2 (germline): MNHNY, SVGAGI (reference sequence). The CDR3 consists of 17 residues. CDR3 DNA: TGTGCCAGCAGTTACTCCATTGGGGAGGGCTCCTACAATGAGCAGTTCTTC. It translates to CASSYSIGEGSYNEQFF.

The chain is built from TRBV20-1 and TRBJ1-1; D ambiguous. Looked up from germline, CDR1 is DFQATT and CDR2 is SNEGSKA (reference sequence). This CDR3 region has 13 residues. The V end was cut by 0 bases, the J end by 2 bases, with 7 bases between. The CDR3 protein is CSARDLHNTEAFF. The DNA of the CDR3 is TGCAGTGCTAGAGATCTGCATAACACTGAAGCTTTCTTT.

The V gene is TRBV5-1, the J gene TRBJ1-2; a weak D match, TRBD1 (5 bases). V shed 3 bases and J shed 3 bases, with 12 bases lying between them. From germline, CDR1 is SGHRS and CDR2 YFSETQ. The CDR3 length is 14 residues. CDR3 coding DNA: TGCGCCAGCAGCTCAGGGTTTGAGGACTATGGCTACACCTTC. Amino acid sequence: CASSSGFEDYGYTF. The full variable domain, rest sourced from reference TRBV5-1 and TRBJ1-2, is KAGVTQTPRYLIKTRGQQVTLSCSPISGHRSVSWYQQTPGQGLQFLFEYFSETQRNKGNFPGRFSGRQFSNSRSEMNVSTLELGDSALYLCASSSGFEDYGYTFGSGTRLTVV.

The chain is built from TRBV27 and TRBJ2-7; no definite D call. Deletions cut 6 bases from V and 3 bases from J, with 15 bases between. The germline V gene has CDR1 MNHEY and CDR2 SMNVEV (reference sequence). This CDR3 region has 14 residues. This CDR3 is CASRKPGSIYEQYF. DNA for the CDR3: TGTGCCAGCAGAAAACCGGGTTCCATCTACGAGCAGTACTTC.

The chain joins TRBV7-9 to TRBJ1-5, with 7 bases fitting TRBD1. The CDR3 length is 14 residues. Trimming removed 4 bases from V and 7 bases from J; junction bases left unmatched: 7. The germline V gene has CDR1 SEHNR and CDR2 FQNEAQ (reference sequence). The CDR3 nucleotides read TGTGCCAGCAGCTCAAACAGGGGCCGCCAGCCCCAGCATTTT. It is translated as CASSSNRGRQPQHF.

V and J are TRBV20-1 and TRBJ1-5, with D perhaps TRBD1 (5 bases). Looked up from germline, CDR1 is DFQATT and CDR2 is SNEGSKA (reference sequence). V lost 4 bases, J lost 7 bases, and 20 bases lay in between. The CDR3 extends over 15 amino acids. This CDR3 is CSAIGTDFGGQPQHF. CDR3 in DNA: TGCAGTGCTATCGGGACTGACTTTGGGGGACAGCCCCAGCATTTT.

This clonotype appeared a few times. The chain joins TRBV28 to TRBJ1-2; D not resolved. This CDR3 has 14 amino acids. Germline CDR1 MDHEN, CDR2 SYDVKM. V was pared by 2 bases and J by 3 bases, with 10 bases between. CDR3 coding DNA: TGTGCCAGCAGTTTAATTCCCCCGGACTATGGCTACACCTTC. It yields the protein CASSLIPPDYGYTF.

The chain joins TRBV9 to TRBJ2-5; 7 bases agree with TRBD1. This CDR3 is built from 14 residues. CDR1 SGDLS and CDR2 YYNGEE come from the germline V gene. The junction had 7 bases not matched to a gene; V was cut back by 3 bases and J by 5 bases. CDR3 nucleotides: TGTGCCAGCAGCGACAGGGGAAGTCGGGAGACCCAGTACTTC. This encodes CASSDRGSRETQYF.

The genes are TRBV9 and TRBJ1-6; D is unclear. This CDR3 region has 17 residues. Germline CDR1 reads SGDLS; CDR2 reads YYNGEE. V shed 0 bases and J shed 0 bases, with 10 bases lying between them. CDR3 sequence: CASSVGADSSYNSPLHF. DNA of the CDR3: TGTGCCAGCAGCGTAGGTGCGGATAGCTCCTATAATTCACCCCTCCACTTT.

The chain links TRBV20-1 to TRBJ2-7, with a possible D match to TRBD2 (6 bases). Trimming removed 3 bases from V and 3 bases from J, with 15 bases in between. CDR1 is DFQATT, CDR2 SNEGSKA, per germline (reference sequence). There are 14 residues in the CDR3. CDR3 sequence reads: CSARGRGFDYEQYF. CDR3 DNA sequence: TGCAGTGCTAGGGGGCGGGGATTCGACTACGAGCAGTACTTC.

The rearrangement links TRBV15 to TRBJ2-1; D perhaps matches TRBD2 (6 bases). This CDR3 region has 12 residues. CDR1 is LNHNV and CDR2 is YYDKDF in the germline V gene (reference sequence). Trimming cost V 4 bases and J 9 bases, with 10 bases left between them. The CDR3 reads CATSNGGGEQFF. The CDR3 bases are TGTGCCACCAGCAACGGGGGTGGTGAGCAGTTCTTC.

This clonotype was detected once. The junction and the germline gene differ at one end; a read error may be behind it. The V and J genes are TRBV7-6 and TRBJ1-1; 11 bases fit TRBD1. CDR1 is SGHVS and CDR2 is FNYEAQ in the germline V gene. The CDR3 loop spans 14 amino acids. The CDR3 loop reads CVSSLGTGGSEAFF. CDR3 nucleotides: TGTGTCAGCAGCTTAGGGACAGGGGGTAGTGAAGCTTTCTTT. Full variable domain (outside the CDR3, taken from reference TRBV7-6 and TRBJ1-1): GAGVSQSPRYKVTKRGQDVALRCDPISGHVSLYWYRQALGQGPEFLTYFNYEAQQDKSGLPNDRFSAERPEGSISTLTIQRTEQRDSAMYRCVSSLGTGGSEAFFGQGTRLTVV.

This clonotype was seen a handful of times. The CDR3 spells CASRRRYTEAFF. CDR3 nucleotide sequence: TGTGCCAGCAGACGGAGGTACACTGAAGCTTTCTTT. The chain carries TRBV6-2 or TRBV6-3 and TRBJ1-1, with D hard to call. CDR1 and CDR2 from the germline V gene are MNHEY and SVGEGT. The CDR3 runs 12 residues. Trimming left V 6 bases short and J 3 bases short, with 8 bases between.

This clonotype was detected only a few times. This chain links TRBV7-6 with TRBJ1-1; 10 nucleotides agree with TRBD1. Unmatched junction bases numbered 7, after V lost 5 bases and J lost 4 bases. This CDR3 contains 15 residues. From germline, CDR1 is SGHVS and CDR2 FNYEAQ. CDR3 in amino acids: CASSGTGDPVTEAFF. Written as DNA, the CDR3 is TGTGCCAGCAGCGGGACAGGGGATCCGGTCACTGAAGCTTTCTTT.

This clonotype has more than one count but fewer than ten. The J gene is TRBJ2-1, the V gene TRBV12-3 or TRBV12-4, with D possibly TRBD2 on 5 matching bases. The V end was cut by 7 bases, the J end by 10 bases, with 14 bases between. The CDR3 runs 12 residues. CDR3 nucleotides: TGTGCCAGCACCTCAAACGGCGGGGAGCAGTTCTTC. Its translation: CASTSNGGEQFF.

This clonotype was seen many times. The V gene is TRBV7-3, the J gene TRBJ1-5; D unresolved. This CDR3 spans 13 amino acids. V was cut by 2 bases and J by 4 bases, with 6 bases left in between. The germline CDR1 and CDR2 sequences are SGHTA and FQGTGA. The CDR3 protein is CASSLGQNQPQHF. The CDR3, as DNA: TGTGCCAGCAGCTTAGGGCAGAATCAGCCCCAGCATTTT. The full variable domain, completed using reference TRBV7-3 and TRBJ1-5, is GAGVSQTPSNKVTEKGKYVELRCDPISGHTALYWYRQSLGQGPEFLIYFQGTGAADDSGLPNDRFFAVRPEGSVSTLKIQRTERGDSAVYLCASSLGQNQPQHFGDGTRLSIL.

This clonotype occurred a few times. V gene TRBV12-3 or TRBV12-4 combines with J gene TRBJ1-4, with D unresolved. V lost 8 bases to trimming and J lost 7 bases, with 8 bases between them. CDR3 size: 11 residues. The CDR3: CASEIGEKLFF. CDR3 DNA sequence: TGTGCCAGCGAGATAGGTGAAAAACTGTTTTTT.

CDR3 protein: CASSEARQYEQYV. CDR3 DNA sequence: TGTGCCAGCAGTGAAGCCAGGCAATACGAGCAGTACGTC. The chain couples TRBV6-1 to TRBJ2-7; no clear D gene. V shed 0 bases and J shed 4 bases, with 7 bases lying between them. The CDR3 has 13 amino acids. Per germline, CDR1 MNHNS and CDR2 SASEGT.

This chain links TRBV7-6 with TRBJ1-1; TRBD1 is a possible D gene (5 bases). Germline V gene data show CDR1 as SGHVS and CDR2 as FNYEAQ. This CDR3 is built from 13 residues. The V end lost 6 bases, the J end lost 1 base, and 9 bases lay between the germline ends. The CDR3: CASRDTGNTEAFF. DNA for the CDR3: TGTGCCAGCAGGGATACAGGGAACACTGAAGCTTTCTTT.

This chain uses TRBV7-9 with TRBJ1-2; TRBD1 aligns across 9 bases. The CDR3 spans 14 residues. In germline, CDR1 is SEHNR, CDR2 FQNEAQ (reference sequence). Trimming at V came to 6 bases and at J to 5 bases, leaving 7 bases not matched to a gene. The CDR3 spells CASRARQGGYGYTF. CDR3 DNA sequence: TGTGCCAGCAGGGCCCGACAGGGGGGATATGGCTACACCTTC.

This chain uses TRBV6-6 with TRBJ1-5; 11 bases fit TRBD1. This CDR3 is 14 amino acids long. CDR1 is MNHNY, CDR2 SVGAGI, per germline (reference sequence). V gave up 6 bases and J gave up 7 bases; unmatched junction bases: 5. CDR3 coding DNA: TGTGCCAGCAGGGACAGGGGGCATCAACAGCCCCAGCATTTT. As protein: CASRDRGHQQPQHF.

The rearrangement links TRBV7-9 to TRBJ1-5, with D tentatively TRBD1 (6 bases). V lost 5 bases and J lost 0, with 14 bases in between. CDR3 size: 16 residues. Germline V gives CDR1 SEHNR, CDR2 FQNEAQ (reference sequence). CDR3 nucleotide sequence: TGTGCCAGCAGCGCGAGCGGGACAAATAGCAATCAGCCCCAGCATTTT. It is translated as CASSASGTNSNQPQHF.

This clonotype has at least ten counts. The V gene is TRBV4-1, the J gene TRBJ1-2; TRBD1 matches at 7 bases. Germline lookup yields CDR1 MGHRA and CDR2 YSYEKL. The CDR3 contains 16 residues. With V trimmed by 0 bases and J by 4 bases, 8 bases remained unmatched. As DNA, the CDR3 is TGCGCCAGCAGCCAAGATCCCGGGACAGCCCCCTATGGCTACACCTTC. This codes for CASSQDPGTAPYGYTF.

This chain uses TRBV7-8 with TRBJ2-1; 10 bases match TRBD2. This CDR3 contains 14 residues. Losses at the gene ends were 5 bases for V and 8 bases for J; bases not matched to a gene: 6. The V gene's germline CDR1 is SGHVS and CDR2 FQNEAQ. The CDR3 is CASSAGLADDEQFF. In nucleotides, the CDR3 is TGTGCCAGCAGCGCCGGACTAGCGGACGATGAGCAGTTCTTC.

The chain carries TRBV7-6 and TRBJ1-1; D remains ambiguous. CDR3 length equals 15 residues. Germline assignment: CDR1 SGHVS and CDR2 FNYEAQ. V dropped 5 bases and J dropped 1 base, with 14 bases sitting between them. The CDR3 DNA reads TGTGCCAGCAGCCCGATAGTGGGCTGGAACACTGAAGCTTTCTTT. Translated: CASSPIVGWNTEAFF.

The genes are TRBV12-3 or TRBV12-4 and TRBJ2-7, with 12 nucleotides matching TRBD2. V lost 6 bases to trimming and J lost 7 bases; unmatched junction nucleotides: 10. CDR3 size: 15 residues. The CDR3 reads CASSTRTSGAGEQYF. The CDR3 DNA reads TGTGCCAGCAGCACTAGGACTAGCGGGGCCGGGGAGCAGTACTTC.

This clonotype came up a few times. V and J are TRBV7-6 and TRBJ2-7; D is ambiguous. Germline CDR1 reads SGHVS; CDR2 reads FNYEAQ. Trimming removed 4 bases from V and 2 bases from J, with 12 bases in between. The CDR3 is 14 amino acids. The CDR3 DNA reads as TGTGCCAGCAGCTCGCCGGACGATCCCTACGAGCAGTACGTC. Translating gives CASSSPDDPYEQYV.